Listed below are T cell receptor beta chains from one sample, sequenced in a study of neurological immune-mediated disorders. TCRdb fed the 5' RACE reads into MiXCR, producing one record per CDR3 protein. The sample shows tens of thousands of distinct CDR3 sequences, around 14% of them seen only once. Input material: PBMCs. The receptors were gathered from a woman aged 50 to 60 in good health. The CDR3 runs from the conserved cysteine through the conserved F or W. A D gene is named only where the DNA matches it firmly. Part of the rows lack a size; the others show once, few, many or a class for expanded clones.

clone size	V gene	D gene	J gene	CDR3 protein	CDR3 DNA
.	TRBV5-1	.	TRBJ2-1	CASSPVPTGGDEQFF	TGCGCCAGCAGCCCCGTCCCAACTGGGGGCGATGAGCAGTTCTTC
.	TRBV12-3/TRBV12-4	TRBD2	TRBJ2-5	CASSSGLAVQETQYF	TGTGCCAGCAGTTCGGGACTAGCTGTCCAAGAGACCCAGTACTTC
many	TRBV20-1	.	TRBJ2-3	CSARGKDTDTQYF	TGCAGTGCTAGAGGGAAGGACACAGATACGCAGTATTTT
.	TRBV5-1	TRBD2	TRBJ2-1	CASRIFGGGYNEQFF	TGCGCCAGCAGAATTTTCGGGGGGGGATACAATGAGCAGTTCTTC
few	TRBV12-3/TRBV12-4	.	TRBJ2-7	CASSHTSGTRRYEQYF	TGTGCCAGCAGCCACACTTCAGGGACACGGCGCTACGAGCAGTACTTC
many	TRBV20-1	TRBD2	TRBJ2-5	CSARLAGKETQYF	TGCAGTGCTAGACTAGCGGGCAAAGAGACCCAGTACTTC
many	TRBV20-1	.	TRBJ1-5	CSARKGAQPQHF	TGCAGTGCTAGAAAGGGCGCCCAGCCCCAGCATTTT
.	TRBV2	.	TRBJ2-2	CASTSANTGELFF	TGTGCCAGCACTAGCGCGAACACCGGGGAGCTGTTTTTT
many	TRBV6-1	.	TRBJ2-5	CASRGELVRVYF	TGTGCCAGCAGAGGTGAACTTGTCAGAGTGTACTTC
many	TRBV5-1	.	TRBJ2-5	CASSLGMGGQETQYF	TGCGCCAGCAGCTTGGGGATGGGAGGCCAAGAGACCCAGTACTTC
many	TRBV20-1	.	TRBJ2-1	CSATFKRSGPSYNEQFF	TGCAGTGCCACATTCAAAAGAAGCGGCCCTTCCTACAATGAGCAGTTCTTC
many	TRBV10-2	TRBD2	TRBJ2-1	CASSRRAGPPNNEQFF	TGCGCCAGCTCTCGAAGAGCGGGACCCCCTAACAATGAGCAGTTCTTC
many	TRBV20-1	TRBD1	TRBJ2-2	CSARVRGGWAGELFF	TGCAGTGCTAGAGTTAGAGGGGGCTGGGCCGGGGAGCTGTTTTTT
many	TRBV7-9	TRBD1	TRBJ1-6	CASSSDRAHNSPLHF	TGTGCCAGCAGCTCCGACAGGGCTCATAATTCACCCCTCCACTTT
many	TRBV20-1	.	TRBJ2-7	CSASNGRGGGYEQYF	TGCAGTGCCTCGAATGGACGGGGAGGGGGCTACGAGCAGTACTTC
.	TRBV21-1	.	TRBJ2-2	CDIWDREFTGELFF	TGTGACATTTGGGACAGGGAGTTCACCGGGGAACTGTTTTTT
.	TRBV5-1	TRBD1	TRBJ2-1	CSSSPGGTGGTYNEQFF	TGTTCCAGCAGCCCCGGTGGGACAGGGGGGACCTACAATGAGCAGTTCTTC
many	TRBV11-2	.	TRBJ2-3	CASSPYRDTQYF	TGTGCCAGCAGCCCCTACCGTGATACGCAGTATTTT
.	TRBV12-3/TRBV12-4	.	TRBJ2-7	CSSSHTSGTRRYEQYF	TGTTCCAGCAGCCACACTTCAGGGACACGGCGCTACGAGCAGTACTTC
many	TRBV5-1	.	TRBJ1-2	CASNTNGDDYGYTF	TGCGCCAGCAACACAAATGGGGACGACTATGGCTACACCTTC
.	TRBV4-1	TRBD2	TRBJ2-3	CASSQDSASGGVTDTQYF	TGCGCCAGCAGCCAAGATTCAGCTAGCGGGGGGGTGACAGATACGCAGTATTTT
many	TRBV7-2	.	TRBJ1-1	CASSLANDPEAFF	TGTGCCAGCAGCTTAGCGAATGACCCTGAAGCTTTCTTT
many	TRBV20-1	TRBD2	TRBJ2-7	CSARDPSGRSAYEQYF	TGCAGTGCTAGAGATCCCAGCGGGAGGTCAGCCTACGAGCAGTACTTC
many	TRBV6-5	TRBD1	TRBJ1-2	CASRDRAGGYTF	TGTGCCAGCAGGGACAGGGCTGGCGGCTACACCTTC
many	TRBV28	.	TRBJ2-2	CASIWDRTGELFF	TGTGCCAGCATTTGGGATAGAACCGGGGAGCTGTTTTTT
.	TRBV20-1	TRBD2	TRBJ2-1	CSARYLAGGRWNEQFF	TGCAGTGCTAGATACCTAGCGGGGGGGCGGTGGAATGAGCAGTTCTTC
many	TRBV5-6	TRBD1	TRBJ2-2	CASSLLGQDHTGELFF	TGTGCCAGCAGCTTGCTGGGACAGGATCACACCGGGGAGCTGTTTTTT
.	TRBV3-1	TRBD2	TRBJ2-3	CASSRWRGGRTDTQYF	TGTGCCAGCAGCCGATGGCGGGGGGGCCGCACAGATACGCAGTATTTT
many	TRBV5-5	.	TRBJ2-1	CASSPGTGAYNEQFF	TGTGCCAGCAGCCCAGGGACCGGTGCCTACAATGAGCAGTTCTTC
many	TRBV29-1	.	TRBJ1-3	CSAHTDRSGNTIYF	TGCAGCGCTCATACCGACAGATCTGGAAACACCATATATTTT
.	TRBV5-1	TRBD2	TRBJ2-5	CASSPLAGGETQYF	TGCGCCAGCAGCCCTCTAGCGGGGGGAGAGACCCAGTACTTC
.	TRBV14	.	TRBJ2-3	CASSQAGGSTDTLYF	TGTGCCAGCAGCCAGGCTGGCGGCAGCACAGATACGCTGTATTTT
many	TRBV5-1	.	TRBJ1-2	CASSLVAGNYGYTF	TGCGCCAGCAGCTTGGTGGCAGGGAACTATGGCTACACCTTC
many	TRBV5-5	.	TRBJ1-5	CASSLEGGLNQPQHF	TGTGCCAGCAGCTTGGAAGGGGGACTCAATCAGCCCCAGCATTTT
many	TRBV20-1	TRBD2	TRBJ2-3	CSARGASGRAVDRTDTQYF	TGCAGTGCTAGAGGGGCTAGCGGGAGGGCCGTAGATAGAACAGATACGCAGTATTTT
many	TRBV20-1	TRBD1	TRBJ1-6	CSAREFTGQSSSPLHF	TGCAGTGCTAGAGAGTTTACGGGACAGAGCTCTTCACCCCTCCACTTT
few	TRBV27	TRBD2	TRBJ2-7	CASSPLAGEHEQYF	TGTGCCAGCAGTCCCCTAGCGGGGGAACACGAGCAGTACTTC
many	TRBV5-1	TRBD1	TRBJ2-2	CASSVTGVETGELFF	TGCGCCAGCAGCGTGACAGGGGTTGAGACCGGGGAGCTGTTTTTT
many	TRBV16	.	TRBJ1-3	CASSQRSDPGNTIYF	TGTGCCAGCAGCCAAAGGTCAGACCCTGGAAACACCATATATTTT
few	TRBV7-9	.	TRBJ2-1	CASSLVQGRNEQFF	TGTGCCAGCAGCTTAGTTCAGGGCAGAAATGAGCAGTTCTTC
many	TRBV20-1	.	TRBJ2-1	CSAVPGREVHEQFF	TGCAGTGCGGTACCGGGACGAGAGGTCCATGAGCAGTTCTTC
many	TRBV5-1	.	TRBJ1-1	CASSSRPQLNTEAFF	TGCGCCAGCAGCTCCAGGCCGCAGTTGAACACTGAAGCTTTCTTT
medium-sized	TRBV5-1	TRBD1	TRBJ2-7	CASSSTGGSGYEQYF	TGCGCCAGCAGCTCTACAGGGGGATCGGGCTACGAGCAGTACTTC
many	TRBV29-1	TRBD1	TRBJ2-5	CSARGTGSSETQYF	TGCAGCGCCCGAGGGACAGGGTCGTCGGAGACCCAGTACTTC
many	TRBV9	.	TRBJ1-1	CASSYLWQTEAFF	TGTGCCAGCAGCTATCTATGGCAGACTGAAGCTTTCTTT
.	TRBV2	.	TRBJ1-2	CASSNTGFGWGYTF	TGTGCCAGCAGTAATACAGGGTTCGGTTGGGGCTACACCTTC
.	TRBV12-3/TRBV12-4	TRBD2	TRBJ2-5	CASKRGTSGFPQETQYF	TGTGCCAGCAAACGGGGGACTAGCGGGTTCCCCCAAGAGACCCAGTACTTC
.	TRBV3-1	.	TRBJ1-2	CTSSPHLRQIGSYCYTF	TGTACCAGCAGCCCTCACCTCCGACAGATCGGGAGCTATTGCTACACCTTC
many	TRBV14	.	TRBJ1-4	CASSQGFGTGEKLFF	TGTGCCAGCAGCCAAGGCTTTGGGACCGGAGAAAAACTGTTTTTT